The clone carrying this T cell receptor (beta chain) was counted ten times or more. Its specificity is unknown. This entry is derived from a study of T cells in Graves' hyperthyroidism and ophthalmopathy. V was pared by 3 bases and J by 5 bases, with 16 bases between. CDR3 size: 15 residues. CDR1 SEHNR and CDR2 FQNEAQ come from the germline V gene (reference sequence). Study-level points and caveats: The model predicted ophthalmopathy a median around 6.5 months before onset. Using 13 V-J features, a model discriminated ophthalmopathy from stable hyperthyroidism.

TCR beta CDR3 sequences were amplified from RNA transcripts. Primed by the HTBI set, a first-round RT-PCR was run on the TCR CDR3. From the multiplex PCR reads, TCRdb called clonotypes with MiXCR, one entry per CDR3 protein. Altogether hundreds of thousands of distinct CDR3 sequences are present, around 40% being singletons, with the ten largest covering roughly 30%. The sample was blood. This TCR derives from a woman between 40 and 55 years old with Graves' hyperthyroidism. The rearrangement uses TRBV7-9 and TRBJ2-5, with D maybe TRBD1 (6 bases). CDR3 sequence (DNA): TGTGCCAGCAGCTTTTCGACAAGGCAGGGGGAGACCCAGTACTTC. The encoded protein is CASSFSTRQGETQYF.